Listed below are T cell receptor beta chains from one sample, sequenced in a study of T cell changes during pregnancy in multiple sclerosis. Sequencing was performed with immunoSEQ multiplex PCR; in TCRdb, only in-frame clones are kept and a portion is missing. The sample lists around 56,000 clones, approximately 90% occurring once. The sequenced sample was peripheral blood, obtained in the third trimester of pregnancy. The receptors shown here come from a female donor in good health, enrolled as a control in a pregnancy study. Each CDR3 is given with its conserved first and last residue. D genes are given only for firm matches. Clone size is given for some rows only: seen once, a few or many times, or a class if the clone is expanded.

TRBV28	TRBJ1-4	NA	NA	CASRRPDRRTTNEKLFF	TGTGCCAGCAGACGACCCGACAGGAGGACAACTAATGAAAAACTGTTTTTT
TRBV19	TRBJ1-1	NA	NA	CASSINGELEAFF	TGTGCCAGTAGTATTAATGGGGAGCTTGAAGCTTTCTTT
TRBV9	TRBJ2-2	TRBD2	NA	CASSPGGGRNTGELFF	TGTGCCAGCAGCCCCGGGGGGGGTCGGAACACCGGGGAGCTGTTTTTT
TRBV29-1	TRBJ2-5	NA	NA	CSVGGSRVGQETQYF	TGCAGCGTGGGGGGATCTAGGGTTGGGCAAGAGACCCAGTACTTC
TRBV4-2	TRBJ2-1	TRBD2	NA	CASSQDPSGGANEQFF	TGTGCCAGCAGCCAAGATCCTAGCGGGGGGGCCAATGAGCAGTTCTTC
TRBV27	TRBJ1-1	NA	NA	CASSLGQAGTEAFF	TGTGCCAGCAGTTTAGGGCAAGCCGGCACTGAAGCTTTCTTT
TRBV11-2	TRBJ1-2	TRBD1	once	CASSLAGTGAGYGYTF	TGTGCCAGCAGCCTAGCGGGGACAGGGGCGGGGTATGGCTACACCTTC
TRBV28	TRBJ2-5	TRBD2	once	CASSFGLAGMQETQYF	TGTGCCAGCAGTTTCGGACTAGCGGGAATGCAGGAGACCCAGTACTTC
TRBV7-9	TRBJ2-3	NA	NA	CASSRTTTTDTQYF	TGTGCCAGCAGCAGAACTACAACCACAGATACGCAGTATTTT
TRBV11-1	TRBJ2-3	NA	NA	CASSLMLTDTQYF	TGTGCCAGCAGCTTAATGTTAACAGATACGCAGTATTTT
TRBV25-1	TRBJ2-7	TRBD1	NA	CASSASTGDEQYF	TGTGCCAGCAGTGCCTCGACAGGGGACGAGCAGTACTTC
TRBV6-5	TRBJ2-1	TRBD2	NA	CASSPGTSGRGEQFF	TGTGCCAGCAGTCCCGGGACTAGCGGGAGGGGTGAGCAGTTCTTC
TRBV5-4	TRBJ2-1	NA	NA	CASGPASSYNEQFF	TGTGCCAGCGGTCCAGCGAGCTCCTACAATGAGCAGTTCTTC
TRBV7-3	TRBJ2-3	NA	NA	CASSFSRVDTQYF	TGTGCCAGCAGCTTCTCTAGAGTGGATACGCAGTATTTT
TRBV7-9	TRBJ1-1	NA	NA	CASSRTANTEAFF	TGTGCCAGCAGCAGGACAGCGAACACTGAAGCTTTCTTT
TRBV5-4	TRBJ2-3	NA	NA	CASKKWGEGQTDTQYF	TGTGCCAGCAAAAAATGGGGGGAAGGGCAGACAGATACGCAGTATTTT
TRBV27	TRBJ2-7	NA	NA	CASSLSALGGLFAYEQYF	TGTGCCAGCAGTTTATCGGCCCTTGGGGGACTTTTCGCCTACGAGCAGTACTTC
TRBV4-3	TRBJ1-2	TRBD1	once	CASSQGRTGAGYGYTF	TGCGCCAGCAGCCAAGGTAGGACAGGGGCTGGCTATGGCTACACCTTC
TRBV29-1	TRBJ2-3	TRBD2	NA	CSVEDVLASTDTQYF	TGCAGCGTTGAAGATGTACTAGCGTCAACAGATACGCAGTATTTT
TRBV5-5	TRBJ1-4	NA	NA	CASSRQQGYTEKLFF	TGTGCCAGCAGTCGCCAACAGGGCTATACTGAAAAACTGTTTTTT
TRBV5-1	TRBJ1-2	TRBD1	NA	CASSRDREVYGYTF	TGCGCCAGCAGCAGGGACAGGGAAGTCTATGGCTACACCTTC
TRBV4-1	TRBJ2-2	NA	NA	CASSQLTGVSSNTGELFF	TGCGCCAGCAGCCAATTGACTGGAGTATCTTCGAACACCGGGGAGCTGTTTTTT
TRBV6-5	TRBJ1-2	NA	NA	CASKQSQGNWGYTF	TGTGCCAGCAAACAAAGCCAGGGGAATTGGGGCTACACCTTC
TRBV28	TRBJ2-5	TRBD2	NA	CASSLRLAGFETQYF	TGTGCCAGCAGTTTAAGACTAGCGGGATTCGAGACCCAGTACTTC
TRBV5-1	TRBJ2-1	TRBD2	NA	CASSLHPLGVAGPYNEQFF	TGCGCCAGCAGCTTACACCCCCTGGGGGTAGCGGGGCCATACAATGAGCAGTTCTTC
TRBV2	TRBJ1-1	NA	NA	CASSLGRQMNTEAFF	TGTGCCAGCAGCTTGGGGCGACAGATGAACACTGAAGCTTTCTTT
TRBV5-1	TRBJ2-7	TRBD1	NA	CASSFRDRGYEQYF	TGCGCCAGCAGCTTTAGGGACAGGGGCTACGAGCAGTACTTC
TRBV9	TRBJ2-3	NA	NA	CASSVGRGDSQYF	TGTGCCAGCAGCGTAGGGAGGGGAGACTCCCAGTATTTT
TRBV4-3	TRBJ2-1	TRBD2	NA	CASSQGIIAGDYNEQFF	TGCGCCAGCAGCCAGGGGATTATAGCGGGAGACTACAATGAGCAGTTCTTC
TRBV5-5	TRBJ1-1	NA	NA	CASSFAGTKNTEAFF	TGTGCCAGCAGCTTTGCCGGGACAAAGAACACTGAAGCTTTCTTT
TRBV18	TRBJ2-7	TRBD1	few	CASSRDRAYEQYF	TGTGCCAGCTCACGGGACAGGGCCTACGAGCAGTACTTC
TRBV11-3	TRBJ2-7	TRBD2	NA	CASSTGTSGRRTYEQYF	TGTGCCAGCAGTACCGGGACTAGCGGGAGAAGGACCTACGAGCAGTACTTC
TRBV7-8	TRBJ2-1	TRBD2	NA	CASSLGVAGGGEQFF	TGTGCCAGCAGCTTAGGGGTAGCGGGAGGGGGTGAGCAGTTCTTC
TRBV5-4	TRBJ1-4	TRBD1	NA	CASSLEQGVREKLFF	TGTGCCAGCAGCTTGGAACAGGGGGTTAGAGAAAAACTGTTTTTT
TRBV19	TRBJ2-7	NA	NA	CASSIQAGSYEQYF	TGTGCCAGTAGTATCCAGGCAGGCTCCTACGAGCAGTACTTC
TRBV19	TRBJ1-2	NA	NA	CASSQTVSNYGYTF	TGTGCCAGTAGCCAGACAGTCAGCAACTATGGCTACACCTTC
TRBV12-5	TRBJ1-1	TRBD1	once	CASGRGQGEGEAFF	TGTGCTAGTGGCCGAGGACAGGGGGAGGGTGAAGCTTTCTTT
TRBV4-2	TRBJ2-2	TRBD2	NA	CASAPGLGGRKITGELFF	TGTGCCAGCGCCCCCGGCTTGGGCGGGAGAAAAATCACCGGGGAGCTGTTTTTT
TRBV5-1	TRBJ2-3	TRBD2	NA	CASSPGSGRKTDTQYF	TGCGCCAGCAGCCCTGGTAGCGGGAGAAAGACAGATACGCAGTATTTT
TRBV14	TRBJ2-5	NA	NA	CASSQDRSGSETQYF	TGTGCCAGCAGCCAAGATCGCTCAGGGTCGGAGACCCAGTACTTC
TRBV29-1	TRBJ1-2	NA	NA	CSVDSLYGYTF	TGCAGCGTTGACAGTTTATATGGCTACACCTTC
TRBV5-1	TRBJ2-7	NA	NA	CASSLEGGWEQYF	TGCGCCAGCAGCTTGGAGGGAGGATGGGAGCAGTACTTC
TRBV5-5	TRBJ2-3	NA	NA	CASSLEEGTQYF	TGTGCCAGCAGCTTGGAGGAGGGTACGCAGTATTTT
TRBV19	TRBJ2-1	NA	NA	CASSMATGLNEQFF	TGTGCCAGTAGTATGGCCACAGGGTTGAATGAGCAGTTCTTC
TRBV5-6	TRBJ1-4	TRBD1	NA	CASRGQGATNEKLFF	TGTGCCAGCAGGGGACAGGGGGCTACTAATGAAAAACTGTTTTTT
TRBV6-6	TRBJ2-5	TRBD2	NA	CASSDPGLAKETQYF	TGTGCCAGCAGTGATCCGGGACTAGCAAAAGAGACCCAGTACTTC
TRBV11-3	TRBJ2-3	NA	NA	CASSLTEADTQYF	TGTGCCAGCAGCCTGACCGAGGCAGATACGCAGTATTTT
TRBV18	TRBJ2-1	NA	NA	CASSPGSEVSDEQFF	TGTGCCAGCTCACCGGGTAGCGAGGTCTCGGATGAGCAGTTCTTC
TRBV6-1	TRBJ1-2	NA	NA	CASSGTPGGGSYGYTF	TGTGCCAGCAGTGGGACCCCGGGAGGGGGGTCCTATGGCTACACCTTC
TRBV10-3	TRBJ2-3	NA	NA	CAISELELSQYF	TGTGCCATCAGTGAGCTAGAACTATCGCAGTATTTT
TRBV2	TRBJ2-5	TRBD2	NA	CASSELAGGETQYF	TGTGCCAGCAGTGAACTAGCGGGAGGAGAGACCCAGTACTTC
TRBV4-3	TRBJ2-7	TRBD1	NA	CASSLTGAADYEQYF	TGCGCCAGCAGCCTAACAGGGGCCGCAGACTACGAGCAGTACTTC
TRBV6-4	TRBJ2-2	TRBD2	NA	CASSSGGDTGELFF	TGTGCCAGCAGTAGCGGGGGGGACACCGGGGAGCTGTTTTTT
TRBV7-9	TRBJ2-7	NA	NA	CASSPPGLSYEQYF	TGTGCCAGCAGCCCGCCGGGACTCTCCTACGAGCAGTACTTC
TRBV19	TRBJ2-2	TRBD1	NA	CASSVDRATGELFF	TGTGCCAGTAGCGTAGACAGGGCGACCGGGGAGCTGTTTTTT
TRBV27	TRBJ2-5	NA	NA	CASSLSTVRETQYF	TGTGCCAGCAGTTTATCCACAGTGCGAGAGACCCAGTACTTC
TRBV28	TRBJ1-1	NA	NA	CASSLIGGQTEAFF	TGTGCCAGCAGTTTAATCGGGGGGCAGACTGAAGCTTTCTTT